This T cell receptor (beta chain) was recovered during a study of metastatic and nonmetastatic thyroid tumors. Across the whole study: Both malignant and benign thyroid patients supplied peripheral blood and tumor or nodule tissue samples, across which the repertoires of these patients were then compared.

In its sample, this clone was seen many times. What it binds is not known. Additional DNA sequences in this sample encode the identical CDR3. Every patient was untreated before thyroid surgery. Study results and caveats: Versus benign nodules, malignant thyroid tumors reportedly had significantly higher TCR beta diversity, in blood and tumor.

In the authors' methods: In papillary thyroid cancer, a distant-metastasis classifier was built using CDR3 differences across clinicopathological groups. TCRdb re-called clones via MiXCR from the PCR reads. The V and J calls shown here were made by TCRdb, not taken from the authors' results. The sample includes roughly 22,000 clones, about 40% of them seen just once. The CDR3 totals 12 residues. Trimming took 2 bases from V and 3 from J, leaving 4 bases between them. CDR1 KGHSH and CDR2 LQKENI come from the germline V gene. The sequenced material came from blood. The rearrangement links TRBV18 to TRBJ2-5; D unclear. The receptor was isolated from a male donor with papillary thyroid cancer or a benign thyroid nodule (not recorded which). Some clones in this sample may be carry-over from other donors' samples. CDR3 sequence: CASSPTEETQYF. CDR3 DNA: TGTGCCAGCTCACCAACTGAAGAGACCCAGTACTTC.